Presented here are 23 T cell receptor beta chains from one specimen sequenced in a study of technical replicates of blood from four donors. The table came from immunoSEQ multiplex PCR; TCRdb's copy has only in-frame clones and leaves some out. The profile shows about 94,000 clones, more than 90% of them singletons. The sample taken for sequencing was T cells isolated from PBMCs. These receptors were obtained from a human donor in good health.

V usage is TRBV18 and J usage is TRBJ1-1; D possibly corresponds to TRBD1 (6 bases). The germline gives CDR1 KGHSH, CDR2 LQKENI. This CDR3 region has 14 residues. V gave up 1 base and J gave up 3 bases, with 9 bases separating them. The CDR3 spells CASSPLQGDTEAFF. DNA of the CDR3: TGTGCCAGCTCACCACTACAGGGAGACACTGAAGCTTTCTTT.

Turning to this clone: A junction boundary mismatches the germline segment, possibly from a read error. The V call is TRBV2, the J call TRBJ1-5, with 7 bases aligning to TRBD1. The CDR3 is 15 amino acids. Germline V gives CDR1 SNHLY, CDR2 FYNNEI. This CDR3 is CASREGGTRYQPQHF. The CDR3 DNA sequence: TGTGCCAGCAGAGAAGGGGGCACGAGATATCAGCCCCAGCATTTT.

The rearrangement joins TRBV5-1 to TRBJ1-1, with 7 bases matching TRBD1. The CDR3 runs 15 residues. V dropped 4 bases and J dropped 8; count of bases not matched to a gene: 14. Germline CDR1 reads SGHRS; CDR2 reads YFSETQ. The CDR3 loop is CASSPGPQGGPEAFF. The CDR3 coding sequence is TGCGCCAGCAGCCCCGGGCCCCAGGGGGGCCCCGAAGCTTTCTTT.

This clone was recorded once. As DNA, the CDR3 is TGTGCCAGCAGTTATGGACTAGCGGATGCCCCGTACTTC. It specifies CASSYGLADAPYF. The genes are TRBV27 and TRBJ2-5; TRBD2 matches 10 bases. V was clipped by 4 bases and J by 13 bases; unmatched bases: 9. Germline CDR1 MNHEY, CDR2 SMNVEV (reference sequence). The CDR3 contains 13 residues.

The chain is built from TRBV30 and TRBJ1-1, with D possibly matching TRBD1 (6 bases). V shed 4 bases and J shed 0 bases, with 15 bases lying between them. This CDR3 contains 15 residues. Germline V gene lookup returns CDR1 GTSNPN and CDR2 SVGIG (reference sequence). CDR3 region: CAWNIRGSMNTEAFF. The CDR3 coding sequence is TGTGCCTGGAACATCAGGGGTTCTATGAACACTGAAGCTTTCTTT.

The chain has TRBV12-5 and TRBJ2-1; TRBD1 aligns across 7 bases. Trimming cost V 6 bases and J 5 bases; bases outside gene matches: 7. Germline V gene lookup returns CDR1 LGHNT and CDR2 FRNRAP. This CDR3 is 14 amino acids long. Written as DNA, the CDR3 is TGTGCTAGTGGCGCCGGGACAGATAACAATGAGCAGTTCTTC. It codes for CASGAGTDNNEQFF.

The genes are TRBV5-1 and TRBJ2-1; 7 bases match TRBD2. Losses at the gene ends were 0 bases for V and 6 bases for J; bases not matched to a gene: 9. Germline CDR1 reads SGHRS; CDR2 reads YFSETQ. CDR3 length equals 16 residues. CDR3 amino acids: CASSLAGGSRSNEQFF. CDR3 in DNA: TGCGCCAGCAGCTTGGCCGGCGGGAGTAGGAGCAATGAGCAGTTCTTC.

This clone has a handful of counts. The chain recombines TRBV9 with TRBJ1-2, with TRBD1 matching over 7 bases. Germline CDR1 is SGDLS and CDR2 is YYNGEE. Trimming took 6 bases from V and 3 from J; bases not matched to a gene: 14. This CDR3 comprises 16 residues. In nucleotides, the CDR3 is TGTGCCAGCACGAGGCAGGGGGGTTACGCGGACTATGGCTACACCTTC. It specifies CASTRQGGYADYGYTF.

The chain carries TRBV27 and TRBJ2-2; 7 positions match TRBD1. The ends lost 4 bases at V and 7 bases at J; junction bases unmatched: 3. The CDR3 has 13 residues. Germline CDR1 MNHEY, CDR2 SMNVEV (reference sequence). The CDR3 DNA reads TGTGCCAGCAGTTGGGACAGCCACGGGGAGCTGTTTTTT. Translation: CASSWDSHGELFF.

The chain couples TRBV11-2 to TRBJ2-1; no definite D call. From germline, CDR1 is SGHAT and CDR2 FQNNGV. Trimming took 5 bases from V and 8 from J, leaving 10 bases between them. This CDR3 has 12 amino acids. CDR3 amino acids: CASSRTEDEQFF. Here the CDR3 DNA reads TGTGCCAGCAGCCGAACTGAAGATGAGCAGTTCTTC. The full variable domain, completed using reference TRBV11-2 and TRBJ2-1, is EAGVAQSPRYKIIEKRQSVAFWCNPISGHATLYWYQQILGQGPKLLIQFQNNGVVDDSQLPKDRFSAERLKGVDSTLKIQPAKLEDSAVYLCASSRTEDEQFFGPGTRLTVL.

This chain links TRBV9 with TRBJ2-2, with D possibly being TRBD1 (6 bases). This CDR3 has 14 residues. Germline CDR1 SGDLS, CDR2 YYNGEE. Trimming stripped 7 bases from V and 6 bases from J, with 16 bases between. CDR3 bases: TGTGCCAGCGCCCAATCAGGGGAGTCCGGGGAGCTGTTTTTT. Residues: CASAQSGESGELFF. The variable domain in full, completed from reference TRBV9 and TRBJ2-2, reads DSGVTQTPKHLITATGQRVTLRCSPRSGDLSVYWYQQSLDQGLQFLIQYYNGEERAKGNILERFSAQQFPDLHSELNLSSLELGDSALYFCASAQSGESGELFFGEGSRLTVL.

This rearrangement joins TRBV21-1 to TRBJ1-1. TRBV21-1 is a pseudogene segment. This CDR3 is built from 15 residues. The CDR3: CASSKLAEGGTEAFF. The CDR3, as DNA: TGTGCCAGCAGCAAACTGGCGGAGGGAGGCACTGAAGCTTTCTTT.

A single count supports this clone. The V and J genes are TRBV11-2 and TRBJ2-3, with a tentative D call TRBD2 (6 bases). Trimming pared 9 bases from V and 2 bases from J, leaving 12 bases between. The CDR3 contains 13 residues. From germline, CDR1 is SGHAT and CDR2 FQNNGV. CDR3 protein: CASTGRFTDTQYF. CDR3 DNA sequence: TGTGCCAGTACCGGGAGATTCACAGATACGCAGTATTTT.

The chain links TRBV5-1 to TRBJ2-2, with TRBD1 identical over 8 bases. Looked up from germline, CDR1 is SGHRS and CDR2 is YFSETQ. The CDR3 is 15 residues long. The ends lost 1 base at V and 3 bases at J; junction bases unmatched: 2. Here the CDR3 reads CASSLQGADTGELFF. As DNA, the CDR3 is TGCGCCAGCAGCTTGCAGGGGGCGGACACCGGGGAGCTGTTTTTT. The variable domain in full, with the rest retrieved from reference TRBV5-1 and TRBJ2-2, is KAGVTQTPRYLIKTRGQQVTLSCSPISGHRSVSWYQQTPGQGLQFLFEYFSETQRNKGNFPGRFSGRQFSNSRSEMNVSTLELGDSALYLCASSLQGADTGELFFGEGSRLTVL.

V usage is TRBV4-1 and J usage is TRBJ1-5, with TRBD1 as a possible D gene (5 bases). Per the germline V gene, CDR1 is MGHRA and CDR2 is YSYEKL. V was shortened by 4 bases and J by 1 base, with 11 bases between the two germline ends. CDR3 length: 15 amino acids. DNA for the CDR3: TGCGCCAGCAGCCGGCAGGGCTTGAGCAATCAGCCCCAGCATTTT. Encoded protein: CASSRQGLSNQPQHF.

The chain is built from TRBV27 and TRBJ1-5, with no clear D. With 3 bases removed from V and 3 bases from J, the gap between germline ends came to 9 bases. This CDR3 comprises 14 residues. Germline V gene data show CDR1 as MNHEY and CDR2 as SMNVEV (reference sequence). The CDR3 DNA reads TGTGCCAGCAGTTTGGCCGGGTTCAATCAGCCCCAGCATTTT. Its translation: CASSLAGFNQPQHF.

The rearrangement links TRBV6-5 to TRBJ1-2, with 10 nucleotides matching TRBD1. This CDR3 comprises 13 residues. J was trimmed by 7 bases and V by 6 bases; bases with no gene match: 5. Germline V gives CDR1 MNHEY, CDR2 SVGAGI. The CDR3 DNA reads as TGTGCCAGCAGCCAGACAGGGGGCGTTGGCTACACCTTC. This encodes CASSQTGGVGYTF.

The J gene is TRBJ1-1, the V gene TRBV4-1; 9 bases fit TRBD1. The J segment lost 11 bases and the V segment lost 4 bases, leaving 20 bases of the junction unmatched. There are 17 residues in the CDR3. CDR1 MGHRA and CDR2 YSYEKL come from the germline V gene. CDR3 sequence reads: CASSLILRDRAGMAAFF. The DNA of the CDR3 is TGCGCCAGCAGCCTTATCCTCCGGGACAGGGCCGGTATGGCCGCTTTCTTT.

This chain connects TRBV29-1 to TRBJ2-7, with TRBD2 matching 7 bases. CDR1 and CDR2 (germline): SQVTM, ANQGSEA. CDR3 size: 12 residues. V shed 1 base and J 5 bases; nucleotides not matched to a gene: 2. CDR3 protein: CSVEGTSDEQYF. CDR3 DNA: TGCAGCGTTGAAGGGACTAGTGACGAGCAGTACTTC.

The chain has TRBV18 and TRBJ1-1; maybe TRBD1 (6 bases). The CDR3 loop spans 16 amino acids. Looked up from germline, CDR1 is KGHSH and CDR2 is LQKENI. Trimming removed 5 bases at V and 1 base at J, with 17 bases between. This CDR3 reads CASSARGDRRNTEAFF. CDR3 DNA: TGTGCCAGCTCAGCAAGGGGTGACAGGAGGAACACTGAAGCTTTCTTT.

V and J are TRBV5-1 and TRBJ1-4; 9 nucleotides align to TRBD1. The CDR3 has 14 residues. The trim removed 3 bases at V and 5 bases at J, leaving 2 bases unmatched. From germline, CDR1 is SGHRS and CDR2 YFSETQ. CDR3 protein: CASSSGQGNEKLFF. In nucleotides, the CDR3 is TGCGCCAGCAGCTCGGGACAGGGAAATGAAAAACTGTTTTTT.

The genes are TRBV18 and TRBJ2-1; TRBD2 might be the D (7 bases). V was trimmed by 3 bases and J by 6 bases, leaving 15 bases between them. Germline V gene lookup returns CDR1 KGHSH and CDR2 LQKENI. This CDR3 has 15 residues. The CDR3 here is CASSPGAGATNEQFF. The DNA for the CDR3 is TGTGCCAGCTCACCGGGGGCGGGGGCCACCAATGAGCAGTTCTTC.

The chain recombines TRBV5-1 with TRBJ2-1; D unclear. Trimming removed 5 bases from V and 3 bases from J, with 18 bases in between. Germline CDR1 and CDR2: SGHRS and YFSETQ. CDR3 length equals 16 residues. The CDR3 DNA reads TGCGCCAGCAGATTTACCCCGATGAACATCTACAATGAGCAGTTCTTC. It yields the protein CASRFTPMNIYNEQFF. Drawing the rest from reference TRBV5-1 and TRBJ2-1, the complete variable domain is KAGVTQTPRYLIKTRGQQVTLSCSPISGHRSVSWYQQTPGQGLQFLFEYFSETQRNKGNFPGRFSGRQFSNSRSEMNVSTLELGDSALYLCASRFTPMNIYNEQFFGPGTRLTVL.